The rows below give T cell receptor beta chains drawn from one sample of a study of blood T cell repertoires in COVID-19. Sequencing used immunoSEQ multiplex PCR; TCRdb keeps in-frame clones, though not all of them. The table records roughly 320,000 clones, roughly 85% of them present only once. Sequencing was carried out using peripheral blood. These receptors all come from a human donor in a cohort sampled during active COVID-19. CDR3s include the opening cysteine and the closing phenylalanine or tryptophan. A D gene is named only where the DNA matches it firmly. Rows may omit the clone size; those that give it use once, few, many or a size class.

CAWNDWVAGNTIYF,TGTGCCTGGAACGACTGGGTCGCTGGAAACACCATATATTTT,-,TRBJ1-3,-,TRBV30
CASESGGARNEQFF,TGCGCCAGTGAAAGCGGGGGGGCGAGAAATGAGCAGTTCTTC,TRBD2,TRBJ2-1,-,TRBV10-1
CASSRHPYRGSNQPQHF,TGTGCCAGCTCTCGCCACCCTTACAGGGGGAGCAATCAGCCCCAGCATTTT,TRBD1,TRBJ1-5,-,TRBV19
CASSDSSHPPGSGNTIYF,TGTGCCAGCAGTGACTCGAGCCATCCCCCAGGTTCTGGAAACACCATATATTTT,-,TRBJ1-3,-,TRBV6-4
CASRRYTSGGADTQYF,TGTGCCAGCAGGCGTTATACTAGCGGGGGGGCGGATACGCAGTATTTT,TRBD2,TRBJ2-3,-,TRBV3-1/TRBV3-2
CASSLVVRHTSTDTQYF,TGTGCCAGCAGCTTAGTGGTCAGGCATACCTCCACAGATACGCAGTATTTT,-,TRBJ2-3,few,TRBV7-2
CAWSNRGAQYF,TGTGCCTGGAGTAATCGAGGTGCGCAGTACTTC,-,TRBJ2-7,-,TRBV30
CASSERRGVSSNQPQHF,TGTGCCAGCAGTGAAAGGCGAGGAGTATCTAGCAATCAGCCCCAGCATTTT,-,TRBJ1-5,-,TRBV2
CAWSDPRAGNTIYF,TGTGCCTGGAGTGACCCCAGGGCTGGAAACACCATATATTTT,-,TRBJ1-3,many,TRBV30
CASSPQGARTEAFF,TGTGCCAGCAGCCCACAGGGGGCGCGGACTGAAGCTTTCTTT,TRBD1,TRBJ1-1,-,TRBV3-1/TRBV3-2
CASSLSGRRDTQYF,TGTGCCAGCAGTTTATCGGGCAGAAGGGATACGCAGTATTTT,-,TRBJ2-3,-,TRBV27
CASSRVAGGPADTQYF,TGTGCCAGCAGCCGAGTAGCGGGGGGGCCAGCAGATACGCAGTATTTT,TRBD2,TRBJ2-3,-,TRBV6-6
CASSLAGEGQPQHF,TGTGCCAGCAGTTTGGCGGGGGAGGGTCAGCCCCAGCATTTT,-,TRBJ1-5,-,TRBV28